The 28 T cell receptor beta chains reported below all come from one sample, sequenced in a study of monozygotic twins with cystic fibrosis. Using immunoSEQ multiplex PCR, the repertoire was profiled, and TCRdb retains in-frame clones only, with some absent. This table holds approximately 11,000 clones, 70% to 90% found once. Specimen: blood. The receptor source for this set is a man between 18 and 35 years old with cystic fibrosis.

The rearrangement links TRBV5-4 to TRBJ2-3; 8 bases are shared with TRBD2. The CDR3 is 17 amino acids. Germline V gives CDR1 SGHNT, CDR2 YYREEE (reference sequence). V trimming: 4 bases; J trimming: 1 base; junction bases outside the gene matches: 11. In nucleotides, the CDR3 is TGTGCCAGCAGCCTCCCTCGGGGGGGAGAAGGCACAGATACGCAGTATTTT. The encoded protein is CASSLPRGGEGTDTQYF.

For the CDR3, the DNA is TGTGCCAGCAGCAGGGTTGAAGAGACCCAGTACTTC. The encoded protein is CASSRVEETQYF. The chain combines TRBV7-2 with TRBJ2-5; the D is unclear. The length of the CDR3 is 12 residues. Trimming took 5 bases from V and 3 from J, leaving 7 bases between them. Germline V gene lookup returns CDR1 SGHTA and CDR2 FQGNSA.

The DNA for the CDR3 is TGCAGCGTTGACCTTTCGGCCAGAGATACGCAGTATTTT. Its translation is CSVDLSARDTQYF. The V and J genes are TRBV29-1 and TRBJ2-3; the D is unclear. Germline V gene sequence: CDR1 SQVTM, CDR2 ANQGSEA. The CDR3 sequence is 13 residues long. Trimming stripped 3 bases from V and 5 bases from J, with 12 bases between.

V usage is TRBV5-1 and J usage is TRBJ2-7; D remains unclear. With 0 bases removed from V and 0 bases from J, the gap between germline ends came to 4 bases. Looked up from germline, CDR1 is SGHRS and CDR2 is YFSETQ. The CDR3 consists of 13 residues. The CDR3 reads CASSLDASYEQYF. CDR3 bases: TGCGCCAGCAGCTTGGACGCCTCCTACGAGCAGTACTTC.

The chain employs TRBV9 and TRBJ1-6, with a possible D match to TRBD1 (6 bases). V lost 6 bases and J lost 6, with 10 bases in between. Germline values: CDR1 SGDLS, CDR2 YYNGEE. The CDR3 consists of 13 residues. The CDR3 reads CASTRDTNSPLHF. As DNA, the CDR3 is TGTGCCAGCACCCGGGACACTAATTCACCCCTCCACTTT.

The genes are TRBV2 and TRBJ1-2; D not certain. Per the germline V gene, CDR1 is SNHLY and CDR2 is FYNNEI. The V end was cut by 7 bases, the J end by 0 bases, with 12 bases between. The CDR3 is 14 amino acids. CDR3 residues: CASTDIRSNYGYTF. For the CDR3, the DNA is TGTGCCAGCACCGATATTCGATCTAACTATGGCTACACCTTC. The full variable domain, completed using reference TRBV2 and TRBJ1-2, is EPEVTQTPSHQVTQMGQEVILRCVPISNHLYFYWYRQILGQKVEFLVSFYNNEISEKSEIFDDQFSVERPDGSNFTLKIRSTKLEDSAMYFCASTDIRSNYGYTFGSGTRLTVV.

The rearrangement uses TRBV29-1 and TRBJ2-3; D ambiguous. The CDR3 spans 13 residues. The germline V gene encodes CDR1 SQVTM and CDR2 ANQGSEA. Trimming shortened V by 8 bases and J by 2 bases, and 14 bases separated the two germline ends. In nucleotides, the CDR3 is TGCAGCCCCAACTTACTATCCACAGATACGCAGTATTTT. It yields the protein CSPNLLSTDTQYF.

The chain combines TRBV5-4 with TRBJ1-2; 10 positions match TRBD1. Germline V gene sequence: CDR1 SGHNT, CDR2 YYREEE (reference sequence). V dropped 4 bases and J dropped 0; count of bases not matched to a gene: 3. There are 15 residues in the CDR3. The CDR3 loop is CASSGDRGPNYGYTF. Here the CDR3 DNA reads TGTGCCAGCAGCGGGGACAGGGGCCCTAACTATGGCTACACCTTC.

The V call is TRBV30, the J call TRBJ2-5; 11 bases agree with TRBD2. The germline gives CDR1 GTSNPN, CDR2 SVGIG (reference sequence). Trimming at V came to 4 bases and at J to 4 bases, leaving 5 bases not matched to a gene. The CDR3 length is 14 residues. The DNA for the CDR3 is TGTGCCTGGAATAGCGGGAGGGGAGGAGAGACCCAGTACTTC. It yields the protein CAWNSGRGGETQYF.

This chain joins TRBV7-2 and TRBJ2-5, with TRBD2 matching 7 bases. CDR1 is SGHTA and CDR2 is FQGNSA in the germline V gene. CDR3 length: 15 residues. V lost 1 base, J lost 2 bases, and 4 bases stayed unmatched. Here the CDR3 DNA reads TGTGCCAGCAGCTTAGGGGGTAGCGGGCAAGAGACCCAGTACTTC. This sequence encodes CASSLGGSGQETQYF.

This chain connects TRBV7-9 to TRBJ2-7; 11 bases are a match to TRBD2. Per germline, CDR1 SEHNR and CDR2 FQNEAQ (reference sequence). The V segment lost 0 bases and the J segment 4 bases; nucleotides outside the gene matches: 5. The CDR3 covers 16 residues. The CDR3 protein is CASSLAILAGGYEQYF. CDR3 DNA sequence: TGTGCCAGCAGCTTAGCTATCCTAGCGGGAGGTTACGAGCAGTACTTC. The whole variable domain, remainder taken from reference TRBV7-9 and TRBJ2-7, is DTGVSQNPRHKITKRGQNVTFRCDPISEHNRLYWYRQTLGQGPEFLTYFQNEAQLEKSRLLSDRFSAERPKGSFSTLEIQRTEQGDSAMYLCASSLAILAGGYEQYFGPGTRLTVT.

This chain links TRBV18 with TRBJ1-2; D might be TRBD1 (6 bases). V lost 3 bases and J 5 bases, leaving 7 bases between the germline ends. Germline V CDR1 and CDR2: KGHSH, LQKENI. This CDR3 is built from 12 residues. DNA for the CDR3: TGTGCCAGCTCACCTACAGGGTATGGCTACACCTTC. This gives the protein CASSPTGYGYTF.

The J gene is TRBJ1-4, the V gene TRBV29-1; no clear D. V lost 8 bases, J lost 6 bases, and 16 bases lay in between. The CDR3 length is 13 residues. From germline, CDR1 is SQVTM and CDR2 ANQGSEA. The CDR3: CSIRAPTYEKLFF. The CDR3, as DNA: TGCAGCATACGGGCCCCCACCTATGAAAAACTGTTTTTT.

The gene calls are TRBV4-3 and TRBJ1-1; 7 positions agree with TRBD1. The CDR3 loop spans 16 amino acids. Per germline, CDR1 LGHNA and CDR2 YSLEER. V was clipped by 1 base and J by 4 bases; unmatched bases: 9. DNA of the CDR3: TGCGCCAGCAGCCAAGGTGCCGAGACAGGGACCACTGAAGCTTTCTTT. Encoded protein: CASSQGAETGTTEAFF.

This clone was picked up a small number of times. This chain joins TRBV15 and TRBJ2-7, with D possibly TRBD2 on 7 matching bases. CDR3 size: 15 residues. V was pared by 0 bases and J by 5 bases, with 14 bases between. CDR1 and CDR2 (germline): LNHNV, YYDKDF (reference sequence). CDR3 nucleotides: TGTGCCACCAGCAGAGATCTGGGGGGGCTTGACGAGCAGTACTTC. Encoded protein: CATSRDLGGLDEQYF.

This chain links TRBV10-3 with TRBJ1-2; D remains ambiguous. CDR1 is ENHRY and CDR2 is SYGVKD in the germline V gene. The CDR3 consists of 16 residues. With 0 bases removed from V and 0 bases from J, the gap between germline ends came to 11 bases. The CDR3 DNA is TGTGCCATCAGTGAGTCGGAGCAGGCTGCTAACTATGGCTACACCTTC. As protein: CAISESEQAANYGYTF.

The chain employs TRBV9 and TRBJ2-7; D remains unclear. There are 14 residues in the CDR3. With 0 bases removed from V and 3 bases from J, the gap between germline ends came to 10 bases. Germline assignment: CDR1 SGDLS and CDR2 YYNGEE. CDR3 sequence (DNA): TGTGCCAGCAGCGTAGGAGGTCTTGGCTACGAGCAGTACTTC. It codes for CASSVGGLGYEQYF.

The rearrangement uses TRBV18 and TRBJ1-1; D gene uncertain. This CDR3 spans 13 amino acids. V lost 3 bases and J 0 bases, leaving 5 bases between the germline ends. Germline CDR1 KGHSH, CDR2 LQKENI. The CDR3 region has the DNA TGTGCCAGCTCACCGGAATTGAACACTGAAGCTTTCTTT. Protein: CASSPELNTEAFF.

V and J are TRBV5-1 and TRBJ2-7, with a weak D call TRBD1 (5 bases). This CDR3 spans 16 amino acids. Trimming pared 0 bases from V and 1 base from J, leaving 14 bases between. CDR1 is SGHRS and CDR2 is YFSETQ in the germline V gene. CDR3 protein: CASSLVLDRGSYEQYF. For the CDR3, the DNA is TGCGCCAGCAGCTTGGTTCTAGACAGAGGATCCTACGAGCAGTACTTC.

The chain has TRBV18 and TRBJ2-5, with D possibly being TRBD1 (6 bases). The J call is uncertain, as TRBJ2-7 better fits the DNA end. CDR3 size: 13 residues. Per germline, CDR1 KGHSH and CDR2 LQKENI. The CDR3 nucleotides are TGTGCCAGCTCACCCGGACAGCTTGGCGAGCAGTACTTC. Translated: CASSPGQLGEQYF.

The CDR3 coding sequence is TGTGCCAGCAGCGTAGAGGGTAGTAGTAGCACAGATACGCAGTATTTT. Amino acids: CASSVEGSSSTDTQYF. The chain combines TRBV9 with TRBJ2-3, with D hard to call. Trimming took 0 bases from V and 0 from J, leaving 11 bases between them. The CDR3 consists of 16 residues. Germline-derived CDR1 and CDR2 are SGDLS and YYNGEE.

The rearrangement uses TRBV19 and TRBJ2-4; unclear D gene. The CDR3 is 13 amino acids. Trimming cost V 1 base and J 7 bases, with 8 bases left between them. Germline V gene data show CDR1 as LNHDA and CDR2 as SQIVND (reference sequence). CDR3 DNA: TGTGCCAGTAGTATAGGGAATAAGAACATTCAGTACTTC. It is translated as CASSIGNKNIQYF.

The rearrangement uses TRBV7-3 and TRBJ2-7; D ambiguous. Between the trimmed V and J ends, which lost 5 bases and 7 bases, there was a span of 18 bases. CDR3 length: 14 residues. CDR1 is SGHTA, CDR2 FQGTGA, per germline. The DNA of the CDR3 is TGTGCCAGCAGCCTAGGTGGACCCCAACGGGAGCAGTACTTC. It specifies CASSLGGPQREQYF.

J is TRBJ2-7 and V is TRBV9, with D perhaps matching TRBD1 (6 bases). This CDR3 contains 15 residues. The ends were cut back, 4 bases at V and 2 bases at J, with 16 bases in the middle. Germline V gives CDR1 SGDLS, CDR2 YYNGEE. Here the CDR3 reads CASSPSRGRTYEQYF. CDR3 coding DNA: TGTGCCAGCAGCCCTAGCAGGGGTCGTACCTACGAGCAGTACTTC.

The chain's CDR3 is CATRPGDGETQYF. The CDR3 DNA sequence: TGTGCCACCCGCCCAGGGGATGGAGAGACCCAGTACTTC. This chain links TRBV15 with TRBJ2-5, with D tentatively TRBD1 (6 bases). The CDR3 extends over 13 amino acids. In germline, CDR1 is LNHNV, CDR2 YYDKDF (reference sequence). Trimming shortened V by 8 bases and J by 4 bases, and 14 bases separated the two germline ends.

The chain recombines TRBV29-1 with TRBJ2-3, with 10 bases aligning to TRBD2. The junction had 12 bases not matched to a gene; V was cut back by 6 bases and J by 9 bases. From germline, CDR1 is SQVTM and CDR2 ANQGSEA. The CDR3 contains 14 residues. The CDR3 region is CSVTTSGAAVTQYF. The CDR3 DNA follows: TGCAGCGTAACTACTAGCGGGGCGGCTGTAACGCAGTATTTT.

The CDR3 DNA is TGTGCCAGCAGCGAAGGAGGGGACGGCGCCTACGAGCAGTACTTC. Translating it yields CASSEGGDGAYEQYF. The J gene is TRBJ2-7, the V gene TRBV5-4; a weak D match, TRBD2 (6 bases). Germline CDR1 and CDR2: SGHNT and YYREEE (reference sequence). The CDR3 is made up of 15 amino acids. V lost 4 bases and J lost 2, with 16 bases in between.

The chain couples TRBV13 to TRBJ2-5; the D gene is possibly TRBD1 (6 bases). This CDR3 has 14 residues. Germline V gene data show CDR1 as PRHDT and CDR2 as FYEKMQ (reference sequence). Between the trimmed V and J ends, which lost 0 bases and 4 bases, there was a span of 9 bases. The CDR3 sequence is CASSLGGAVETQYF. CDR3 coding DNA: TGTGCCAGCAGCTTAGGGGGGGCTGTAGAGACCCAGTACTTC.